The 27 T cell receptor beta chains in this list originate from one sample, sequenced in a study of Ad26.COV2.S vaccination and SARS-CoV-2 variants. Some clones are missing from TCRdb's copy, which holds only in-frame ones; the method was immunoSEQ multiplex PCR. The table lists about 410,000 clones, about nine tenths of them singletons. Stated treatment: approximately 18 received Ad26.COV2.S at low or high dose, single or two shots; roughly five received placebo; per-sample allocation not given. Material that was analyzed had been drawn on day 63 after the first vaccine or placebo injection. The starting material was peripheral blood, obtained in a trial of Ad26.COV2.S vaccine versus placebo. These TCRs come from a person between 18 and 65 years old who received the Ad26.COV2.S COVID-19 vaccine or a placebo.

This chain links TRBV5-4 with TRBJ2-1, with 8 bases identical to TRBD2. The CDR3 totals 14 residues. The ends lost 4 bases at V and 6 bases at J; junction bases unmatched: 6. Germline V CDR1 and CDR2: SGHNT, YYREEE (reference sequence). The CDR3 reads CASSPRLARNEQFF. CDR3 nucleotides: TGTGCCAGCAGCCCCCGACTAGCGCGCAATGAGCAGTTCTTC.

Concerning this clone: The same CDR3 can be traced to other DNA sequences in this sample. This sequence joins TRBV2 and TRBJ1-5; 11 bases are a match to TRBD1. This CDR3 has 14 residues. The V gene end was trimmed by 3 bases and the J gene end by 6 bases; junction bases not matched to a gene: 1. Germline-derived CDR1 and CDR2 are SNHLY and FYNNEI. The CDR3 coding sequence is TGTGCCAGCAGTGAGGGACAGGGGGGTCAGCCCCAGCATTTT. Amino acids: CASSEGQGGQPQHF.

The chain uses TRBV7-3 and TRBJ2-3; 11 nucleotides match TRBD2. V was pared by 4 bases and J by 5 bases, with 2 bases of the junction left unmatched. Per the germline V gene, CDR1 is SGHTA and CDR2 is FQGTGA. This CDR3 is 14 amino acids long. CDR3 sequence reads: CASSSGLAGDTQYF. DNA for the CDR3: TGTGCCAGCAGCTCCGGACTAGCGGGAGATACGCAGTATTTT.

The chain combines TRBV4-1 with TRBJ1-3; weak D call: TRBD1 (5 bases). Germline lookup yields CDR1 MGHRA and CDR2 YSYEKL. Trimming cost V 4 bases and J 2 bases, with 21 bases left between them. The CDR3 contains 18 residues. CDR3 bases: TGCGCCAGCAGCCGGGTCTTTTTTCAGGGAGGGGCTGGAAACACCATATATTTT. Its protein product is CASSRVFFQGGAGNTIYF.

The V gene is TRBV12-5, the J gene TRBJ2-2; weak D call: TRBD2 (6 bases). The germline V and J ends were trimmed by 1 base and 4 bases, with 10 bases remaining between them. This CDR3 contains 15 residues. Looked up from germline, CDR1 is LGHNT and CDR2 is FRNRAP. The CDR3 sequence: CASGLGLASTGELFF. CDR3 nucleotide sequence: TGTGCTAGTGGTTTGGGCCTAGCGTCCACCGGGGAGCTGTTTTTT. Drawing the rest from reference TRBV12-5 and TRBJ2-2, the complete variable domain is DARVTQTPRHKVTEMGQEVTMRCQPILGHNTVFWYRQTMMQGLELLAYFRNRAPLDDSGMPKDRFSAEMPDATLATLKIQPSEPRDSAVYFCASGLGLASTGELFFGEGSRLTVL.

The rearrangement joins TRBV2 to TRBJ2-5; 7 bases line up with TRBD2. The CDR3 length is 17 residues. CDR1 SNHLY and CDR2 FYNNEI come from the germline V gene. Losses at the gene ends were 1 base for V and 3 bases for J; bases not matched to a gene: 11. The CDR3 DNA reads TGTGCCAGCAGTGAAGAGATGGGGGGGGTGAAAAAAGAGACCCAGTACTTC. It yields the protein CASSEEMGGVKKETQYF.

The gene calls are TRBV5-1 and TRBJ2-3, with 13 bases aligning to TRBD2. V was pared by 4 bases and J by 2 bases, with 4 bases of the junction left unmatched. In germline, CDR1 is SGHRS, CDR2 YFSETQ. This CDR3 comprises 16 residues. CDR3 nucleotides: TGCGCCAGCAGCCCGGGACTAGCGGGGACCACAGATACGCAGTATTTT. The encoded protein is CASSPGLAGTTDTQYF.

The chain uses TRBV25-1 and TRBJ1-5, with TRBD1 as a possible D gene (5 bases). The CDR3 consists of 14 residues. V gave up 5 bases and J gave up 0 bases, with 8 bases separating them. Looked up from germline, CDR1 is MGHDK and CDR2 is SYGVNS. CDR3 loop: CASSWGNSNQPQHF. The CDR3 nucleotides read TGTGCCAGCAGTTGGGGGAATAGCAATCAGCCCCAGCATTTT.

A single count supports this clone. The rearrangement links TRBV7-2 to TRBJ2-1; D remains unclear. Trimming took off 1 base at V and 4 bases at J, with 5 bases between the two ends. Germline CDR1 SGHTA, CDR2 FQGNSA. This CDR3 spans 13 amino acids. In nucleotides, the CDR3 is TGTGCCAGCAGCTTAGAGCTGTACAATGAGCAGTTCTTC. Amino acids: CASSLELYNEQFF.

The J gene is TRBJ2-7, the V gene TRBV3-1 (or the pseudogene TRBV3-2); 8 bases line up with TRBD1. The CDR3 is made up of 14 amino acids. V shed 1 base and J 2 bases; nucleotides not matched to a gene: 1. Germline assignment: CDR1 LGHDT and CDR2 YNNKEL (reference sequence). CDR3 residues: CASSQVQGAYEQYF. CDR3 DNA sequence: TGTGCCAGCAGCCAAGTACAGGGGGCCTACGAGCAGTACTTC.

This clone was recorded many times. This chain joins TRBV7-2 and TRBJ1-6; tentative D call: TRBD1 (6 bases). The CDR3 spans 17 residues. The germline V and J ends were trimmed by 5 bases and 1 base, with 15 bases remaining between them. The germline V gene has CDR1 SGHTA and CDR2 FQGNSA. The CDR3 coding sequence is TGTGCCAGCAGCCCGCGACAGGAGAGGTCCTATAATTCACCCCTCCACTTT. Amino acid sequence: CASSPRQERSYNSPLHF.

In DNA, the CDR3 is TGTGCCAGCAGTTTGGGACAGGAGAATCAGCCCCAGCATTTT. Its translation: CASSLGQENQPQHF. The chain combines TRBV27 with TRBJ1-5; 8 bases align to TRBD1. Germline V lookup: CDR1 MNHEY, CDR2 SMNVEV (reference sequence). The CDR3 has 14 amino acids. V shed 3 bases and J 4 bases; nucleotides not matched to a gene: 2.

The CDR3 loop reads CASSWGLAGYTGELFF. The CDR3, as DNA: TGTGCCAGCAGTTGGGGACTAGCGGGATACACCGGGGAGCTGTTTTTT. The chain recombines TRBV28 with TRBJ2-2, with 13 bases identical to TRBD2. CDR3 length: 16 residues. Trimming cost V 4 bases and J 3 bases; bases outside gene matches: 2. Germline lookup yields CDR1 MDHEN and CDR2 SYDVKM.

The chain uses TRBV6-5 and TRBJ2-7; 10 bases match TRBD2. Germline lookup yields CDR1 MNHEY and CDR2 SVGAGI. This CDR3 is built from 15 residues. The V segment lost 6 bases and the J segment 9 bases; nucleotides outside the gene matches: 14. The CDR3 coding sequence is TGTGCCAGCAGCCGGACAGGCAGCGGGAGGGGGATGCAGTACTTC. Its translation: CASSRTGSGRGMQYF.

This rearrangement joins TRBV7-2 to TRBJ2-1; 10 nucleotides align to TRBD2. V trimming: 4 bases; J trimming: 6 bases; junction bases outside the gene matches: 6. Germline CDR1 reads SGHTA; CDR2 reads FQGNSA. The CDR3 runs to 15 residues. DNA of the CDR3: TGTGCCAGCAGCTCTGACAGCGGGAGGGCCAATGAGCAGTTCTTC. Translated, it gives CASSSDSGRANEQFF.

In its sample, this clone was seen once. The genes are TRBV7-2 and TRBJ2-7; D might be TRBD1 (5 bases). The CDR3 loop spans 13 amino acids. The ends were cut back, 5 bases at V and 3 bases at J, with 11 bases in the middle. Per germline, CDR1 SGHTA and CDR2 FQGNSA. As DNA, the CDR3 is TGTGCCAGCAGCCGGACCGACAGCTACGAGCAGTACTTC. Amino acid sequence: CASSRTDSYEQYF.

This sequence joins TRBV4-2 and TRBJ2-7, with D maybe TRBD1 (6 bases). CDR1 and CDR2 (germline): LGHNA, YNFKEQ. V was cut by 4 bases and J by 3 bases, with 13 bases left in between. CDR3 length: 14 amino acids. The CDR3 loop reads CASSPTGKVYEQYF. The CDR3 DNA is TGTGCCAGCAGCCCAACAGGGAAAGTCTACGAGCAGTACTTC.

This rearrangement joins TRBV30 to TRBJ1-4; D is unclear. This CDR3 is built from 13 residues. The V gene's germline CDR1 is GTSNPN and CDR2 SVGIG (reference sequence). V dropped 5 bases and J dropped 5 bases, with 12 bases sitting between them. The CDR3 region has the DNA TGTGCCTGGGGAGGAAGGGAAAATGAAAAACTGTTTTTT. It is translated as CAWGGRENEKLFF. Full variable domain (rest looked up from reference TRBV30 and TRBJ1-4): SQTIHQWPATLVQPVGSPLSLECTVEGTSNPNLYWYRQAAGRGLQLLFYSVGIGQISSEVPQNLSASRPQDRQFILSSKKLLLSDSGFYLCAWGGRENEKLFFGSGTQLSVL.

This chain links TRBV15 with TRBJ2-7; D remains unclear. CDR3 length: 12 residues. V dropped 0 bases and J dropped 7 bases, with 7 bases sitting between them. Germline V gene sequence: CDR1 LNHNV, CDR2 YYDKDF (reference sequence). DNA of the CDR3: TGTGCCACCAGCAGAGATGCGGTTGAGCAGTACTTC. Protein: CATSRDAVEQYF.

The chain is built from TRBV6-1 and TRBJ2-2, with D unclear. Per germline, CDR1 MNHNS and CDR2 SASEGT. This CDR3 contains 14 residues. V lost 0 bases to trimming and J lost 1 base, with 3 bases between them. This chain's CDR3 is CASSEAGNTGELFF. As DNA, the CDR3 is TGTGCCAGCAGTGAAGCAGGGAACACCGGGGAGCTGTTTTTT.

The rearrangement uses TRBV7-8 and TRBJ1-5; D is perhaps TRBD1 (5 bases). With 5 bases removed from V and 7 bases from J, the gap between germline ends came to 18 bases. This CDR3 has 15 residues. Germline V lookup: CDR1 SGHVS, CDR2 FQNEAQ. Written as DNA, the CDR3 is TGTGCCAGCAGCCTTGGGGCCTCTAGGGTGCAGCCCCAGCATTTT. Amino acids: CASSLGASRVQPQHF.

This clone was counted a few times. This sequence joins TRBV4-1 and TRBJ2-2; 7 bases fit TRBD2. The ends lost 1 base at V and 5 bases at J; junction bases unmatched: 7. The CDR3 consists of 16 residues. Per germline, CDR1 MGHRA and CDR2 YSYEKL. CDR3 in amino acids: CASSQVAGVGTGELFF. In nucleotides, the CDR3 is TGCGCCAGCAGCCAAGTGGCGGGAGTGGGGACCGGGGAGCTGTTTTTT.

This clone has only one observation. The chain combines TRBV2 with TRBJ2-7; D not resolved. The germline V and J ends were trimmed by 6 bases and 1 base, with 4 bases remaining between them. The CDR3 loop spans 11 amino acids. Germline CDR1 reads SNHLY; CDR2 reads FYNNEI. In DNA form, the CDR3 reads TGTGCCAGCAGGTTTTCCTACGAGCAGTACTTC. This translates into CASRFSYEQYF.

The chain uses TRBV7-9 and TRBJ1-5, with 8 bases aligning to TRBD1. The CDR3 sequence is 16 residues long. V was pared by 7 bases and J by 0 bases, with 8 bases of the junction left unmatched. The germline V gene encodes CDR1 SEHNR and CDR2 FQNEAQ (reference sequence). The CDR3 DNA sequence: TGTGCCAGCACCCCTGGGACAGGATATAGCAATCAGCCCCAGCATTTT. The encoded protein is CASTPGTGYSNQPQHF.

V and J are TRBV2 and TRBJ1-6, with D tentatively TRBD1 (5 bases). V was clipped by 11 bases and J by 8 bases, with 16 bases between them. The length of the CDR3 is 13 residues. The V gene's germline CDR1 is SNHLY and CDR2 FYNNEI. The CDR3 bases are TGTGCCGAGAAGGCCCAGGGCGATTCACCCCTCCACTTT. Its protein is CAEKAQGDSPLHF.

This clone has more than one count but fewer than ten. The chain links TRBV7-9 to TRBJ2-5; D gene unclear. This CDR3 comprises 12 residues. V was shortened by 1 base and J by 0 bases, with 0 bases between the two germline ends. The germline V gene encodes CDR1 SEHNR and CDR2 FQNEAQ (reference sequence). CDR3 DNA sequence: TGTGCCAGCAGCTTAGACCAAGAGACCCAGTACTTC. Encoded protein: CASSLDQETQYF. Full variable domain (outside the CDR3, taken from reference TRBV7-9 and TRBJ2-5): DTGVSQNPRHKITKRGQNVTFRCDPISEHNRLYWYRQTLGQGPEFLTYFQNEAQLEKSRLLSDRFSAERPKGSFSTLEIQRTEQGDSAMYLCASSLDQETQYFGPGTRLLVL.

This rearrangement joins TRBV3-1 (or the pseudogene TRBV3-2) to TRBJ1-6, with D uncertain. The CDR3 totals 15 residues. The germline V gene encodes CDR1 LGHDT and CDR2 YNNKEL (reference sequence). V was trimmed by 1 base and J by 5 bases, leaving 9 bases between them. The CDR3 sequence: CASSQGVTDNSPLHF. The CDR3 DNA follows: TGTGCCAGCAGCCAAGGGGTAACGGATAATTCACCCCTCCACTTT.